Presented here are 4 T cell receptor beta chains from one specimen sequenced in a study of T cells in localized non-small cell lung cancer. TCRdb's copy holds only in-frame clones and misses some; the assay was immunoSEQ multiplex PCR. The sample yields about 54,000 clones, about four fifths seen once. This sample comprised peripheral blood, obtained before any cancer treatment. Source of these receptors: a female donor at least 60 years old with stage II squamous cell lung carcinoma.

The J gene is TRBJ2-1, the V gene TRBV28; 11 bases are a match to TRBD2. The V gene end was trimmed by 5 bases and the J gene end by 10 bases; junction bases not matched to a gene: 13. Germline V lookup: CDR1 MDHEN, CDR2 SYDVKM. The CDR3 extends over 16 amino acids. CDR3 DNA sequence: TGTGCCAGCAGTCTCCTACTAGCGGGGGTCCCGGGGGAGCAGTTCTTC. Protein sequence: CASSLLLAGVPGEQFF.

This clone was seen only once. The chain links TRBV5-1 to TRBJ2-7; D perhaps matches TRBD1 (6 bases). This CDR3 region has 16 residues. V was shortened by 0 bases and J by 3 bases, with 16 bases between the two germline ends. From germline, CDR1 is SGHRS and CDR2 YFSETQ. As DNA, the CDR3 is TGCGCCAGCAGCTTGGCCAGGGCAGAGGGGGACTACGAGCAGTACTTC. Its translation is CASSLARAEGDYEQYF.

This clone was seen only once. V usage is TRBV11-3 and J usage is TRBJ2-3, with 9 positions matching TRBD1. From germline, CDR1 is SGHNT and CDR2 YENEEA. The V gene end was trimmed by 4 bases and the J gene end by 4 bases; junction bases not matched to a gene: 6. CDR3 length equals 15 residues. The CDR3 protein is CASSSGQGLSDTQYF. The CDR3 DNA follows: TGTGCCAGCAGCTCGGGACAGGGTCTCTCAGATACGCAGTATTTT.

The chain joins TRBV6-5 to TRBJ1-2; a possible D gene is TRBD1 (5 bases). The CDR3 runs 14 residues. V was pared by 5 bases and J by 7 bases, with 17 bases between. Germline V CDR1 and CDR2: MNHEY, SVGAGI. The CDR3 sequence is CASSPDLSGPGYTF. Written as DNA, the CDR3 is TGTGCCAGCAGTCCGGACCTTTCGGGACCTGGCTACACCTTC.